A selection of T cell receptor beta chains follows, all from one sample in a study of shared clonotypes between healthy human individuals. Measured with immunoSEQ multiplex PCR; TCRdb has only the in-frame clones, and not every one. This sample yields about 660,000 clones, of which 74% are seen a single time; about 1.8% belongs to the top ten. Sequenced: memory CD4+ T cells sorted from blood. The receptors stem from a woman aged 30 to 39 in good health. Both conserved end residues are part of each CDR3. D genes are given only for firm matches. Clone size is shown for a subset of rows, as once, few, many or a class of expanded clone.

TRBV19	.	13	once	TRBJ1-2	TGTGCCAGTAGTCGACTTTTTGGCTATGGCTACACCTTC	CASSRLFGYGYTF
TRBV5-8	.	14	few	TRBJ1-4	TGTGCCAGCAGCTCCCCTTTGATAGTCGAAAAACTGTTTTTT	CASSSPLIVEKLFF
TRBV13	TRBD1	18	.	TRBJ1-2	TGTGCCAGCAGCCTTTACGCAGGGGGCGCGGCATTTGGCTATGGCTACACCTTC	CASSLYAGGAAFGYGYTF
TRBV6-1	.	16	.	TRBJ1-1	TGTGCCAGCTGCGAAGTTTGGGGGGGCAGGTACACTGAAGCTTTCTTT	CASCEVWGGRYTEAFF
TRBV25-1	TRBD1	14	.	TRBJ2-1	TGTGCCAGCAGCCGGGACAGGGGCGTCAATGAGCAGTTCTTC	CASSRDRGVNEQFF
TRBV6-5	.	13	.	TRBJ2-7	TGTGCCAGCAGTTACTCGACAGACTACGAGCAGTACTTC	CASSYSTDYEQYF
TRBV27	TRBD2	15	.	TRBJ2-3	TGTGCCAGCAGTTTCAGAGCGGGAGTGGCAGATACGCAGTATTTT	CASSFRAGVADTQYF
TRBV19	.	15	few	TRBJ1-5	TGTGCCAGTAGTATAGACGGCAGGGGTGGGCAGCCCCAGCATTTT	CASSIDGRGGQPQHF
TRBV20-1	.	11	many	TRBJ2-7	TGCAGTGCTAGGACGTCCTACGAGCAGTACTTC	CSARTSYEQYF
TRBV7-8	.	16	.	TRBJ2-7	TGTGCCAGCAGCCCGAGAGGGGGATTCCCATCCGGCGAGCAGTACTTC	CASSPRGGFPSGEQYF
TRBV15	.	13	few	TRBJ1-6	TGTGCCACCAGCAGAGCAGCATATTCACCCCTCCACTTT	CATSRAAYSPLHF
TRBV29-1	.	15	.	TRBJ2-7	TGCAGCGTTGTCGTGTCGGTGGCAGCCTTCTACGAGCAGTACTTC	CSVVVSVAAFYEQYF
TRBV2	.	14	.	TRBJ2-2	TGTGCCAGCAGACTAAGTTTGGGTTCCGGGGAGCTGTTTTTT	CASRLSLGSGELFF
TRBV5-4	TRBD1	15	.	TRBJ1-1	TGTGCCAGCAGCACTAGACAGGGCCTGAACACTGAAGCTTTCTTT	CASSTRQGLNTEAFF
TRBV19	TRBD2	16	.	TRBJ2-6	TGTGCCAGTAAGCTGGCGGGAGTAACTGGGGCCAACGTCCTGACTTTC	CASKLAGVTGANVLTF
TRBV28	.	14	once	TRBJ2-7	TGTGCCAGCAGTCCTCCTCGGGAGAGGTACGAGCAGTACTTC	CASSPPRERYEQYF
TRBV4-1	.	15	.	TRBJ2-7	TGCGCCAGCAGCCCCCGGGACGGGCTCTCCTACGAGCAGTACTTC	CASSPRDGLSYEQYF
TRBV15	.	17	few	TRBJ1-2	TGTGCCACCAGCAGAGCACCGGGGGCGCAGGAAAACTATGGCTACACCTTC	CATSRAPGAQENYGYTF
TRBV5-1	.	15	.	TRBJ2-7	TGCGCCAGCAGCTCTAGACTCCCTGGAGGGGGGGAGCAGTACTTC	CASSSRLPGGGEQYF
TRBV6-1	.	15	few	TRBJ2-7	TGTGCCAGCAGTGAAAACCCCGGGAATCCCCACGAGCAGTACTTC	CASSENPGNPHEQYF
TRBV10-2	.	13	.	TRBJ2-2	TGCGCCAGCAGTGAGTCGAGGGGCGGGGAGCTGTTTTTT	CASSESRGGELFF
TRBV7-2	TRBD1	16	.	TRBJ1-2	TGTGCCAGCAGCTTAGGGCAGGGGGCGCGGTATCATGGCTACACCTTC	CASSLGQGARYHGYTF
TRBV18	.	14	.	TRBJ1-5	TGTGCCAGCTCGCGACGGCAGGGCAATCAGCCCCAGCATTTT	CASSRRQGNQPQHF
TRBV6-6	.	15	.	TRBJ1-1	TGTGCCAGCACCCCCTTGGGAACGGAGAACACTGAAGCTTTCTTT	CASTPLGTENTEAFF
TRBV29-1	.	13	.	TRBJ1-5	TGCAGCGTTGAAGAGAGGGTCAACCAGCCCCAGCATTTT	CSVEERVNQPQHF
TRBV5-1	TRBD1	15	once	TRBJ2-2	TGCGCCAGCAGCTCCGGGACAGGGGGGTCCGGGGAGCTGTTTTTT	CASSSGTGGSGELFF
TRBV19	.	15	.	TRBJ2-7	TGTGCCAGTAGTAGGCGGACAGATGGCCCCTACGAGCAGTACTTC	CASSRRTDGPYEQYF
TRBV28	TRBD1	15	.	TRBJ2-7	TGTGCCAGCGTTAGGGACAGGGGATTTTCCTACGAGCAGTACTTC	CASVRDRGFSYEQYF
TRBV28	TRBD1	15	.	TRBJ2-7	TGTGCCAGCAGTTTTTGGGACAGGGGCTCCTACGAGCAGTACTTC	CASSFWDRGSYEQYF
TRBV7-6	.	15	.	TRBJ2-1	TGTGCCAGCAGCTTAAACGGGAACCCTAACCAGGAGCAGTTCTTC	CASSLNGNPNQEQFF
TRBV6-6	TRBD1	13	few	TRBJ2-7	TGTGCCAGCAGTACCCTTACAGGGGGGGAGCAGTACTTC	CASSTLTGGEQYF
TRBV6-1	.	14	.	TRBJ2-2	TGTGCCAGCACCATGGACCGACGCGCCGGGGAGCTGTTTTTT	CASTMDRRAGELFF
TRBV5-4	.	12	.	TRBJ1-5	TGTGCCAGCAGCTTTGGCAATCAGCCCCAGCATTTT	CASSFGNQPQHF
TRBV15	TRBD1	17	.	TRBJ1-5	TGTGCCACCAGCAGAGTTAAGACAGGGTCGGGGAATCAGCCCCAGCATTTT	CATSRVKTGSGNQPQHF
TRBV2	.	13	.	TRBJ2-7	TGTGCCAGCAGTCAGGGGTTTGCCTACGAGCAGTACTTC	CASSQGFAYEQYF
TRBV18	.	15	.	TRBJ1-4	TGTGCCAGCTCACCGGACCCAGATAGTCCGGAAAAACTGTTTTTT	CASSPDPDSPEKLFF
TRBV5-4	TRBD2	15	.	TRBJ2-1	TGTGCCAGCAGCTCGGGTGGGACTAGTTGGAATGAGCAGTTCTTC	CASSSGGTSWNEQFF
TRBV5-1	TRBD1	16	few	TRBJ2-7	TGCGCCAGCAGCCCGGGACAGGTTAATTTCGGGAACGAGCAGTACTTC	CASSPGQVNFGNEQYF
TRBV11-3	.	13	few	TRBJ2-2	TGTGCCAGCAGCGACGACTGGGCCGGGGAGCTGTTTTTT	CASSDDWAGELFF
TRBV27	.	14	.	TRBJ1-5	TGTGCCAGCAGTTTACAAGGGGGCAATCAGCCCCAGCATTTT	CASSLQGGNQPQHF
TRBV29-1	.	12	few	TRBJ2-1	TGCAGCGTTGAAGATGCCGGAGCCGGTAGATTCTTC	CSVEDAGAGRFF
TRBV7-2	.	14	few	TRBJ2-7	TGTGCCAGCAAGGAGCGACTCCTCTCCTACGAGCAGTACTTC	CASKERLLSYEQYF
TRBV5-1	.	12	.	TRBJ1-3	TGCGCCAGCAGCTTGGCGGGGGACACCATATATTTT	CASSLAGDTIYF
TRBV20-1	.	11	.	TRBJ2-7	TGCAGTGCTAGGCAGGGGTTCGAGCAGTACTTC	CSARQGFEQYF
TRBV15	.	19	.	TRBJ2-3	TGTGCCACCAGCTCGAGATTAGGGAGGCCGCAGTTCCGCACAGATACGCAGTATTTT	CATSSRLGRPQFRTDTQYF
TRBV6-6	TRBD2	16	.	TRBJ2-5	TGTGCCAGCAGTTACTCTGGCGGGGTGGGAGGGGAGACCCAGTACTTC	CASSYSGGVGGETQYF
TRBV7-3	.	13	.	TRBJ2-5	TGTGCCAGCAGCTTAAATTCTCAAGAGACCCAGTACTTC	CASSLNSQETQYF
TRBV10-3	.	15	.	TRBJ2-1	TGTGCCATCAGTGAGTTGACTAGAGACGACAATGAGCAGTTCTTC	CAISELTRDDNEQFF
TRBV18	.	16	few	TRBJ2-7	TGTGCCAGCTCACCTACTAAGCGGGCGTTCTCCTACGAGCAGTACTTC	CASSPTKRAFSYEQYF
TRBV14	.	14	.	TRBJ1-2	TGTGCCAGCAGCCAAGCGAATGACAGAGCCGGGGGAACCTTC	CASSQANDRAGGTF
TRBV5-5	.	13	.	TRBJ2-3	TGTGCCAGCAGCTTGGAGGGCCTAGATACGCAGTATTTT	CASSLEGLDTQYF
TRBV4-1	TRBD2	21	.	TRBJ2-3	TGCGCCAGCAGCCAAGATAAGGGACTAGCGGGAGGGCCCCTCTACACAGATACGCAGTATTTT	CASSQDKGLAGGPLYTDTQYF
TRBV5-1	.	15	few	TRBJ2-1	TGCGCCAGCAGCTTGTTCTTGCGGTGGGGGGATGAGCAGTTCTTC	CASSLFLRWGDEQFF
TRBV4-1	.	17	.	TRBJ1-4	TGCGCCAGCAGCCAAGTATGGAGGGCGGCAACTAATGAAAAACTGTTTTTT	CASSQVWRAATNEKLFF
TRBV7-9	.	14	.	TRBJ2-6	TGTGCCAGCAGCGTGGACTCTGGGGCCAACGTCCTGACTTTC	CASSVDSGANVLTF
TRBV19	.	15	few	TRBJ1-5	TGTGCCAGTAGTTTTCAGTTCCTTAGCAATCAGCCCCAGCATTTT	CASSFQFLSNQPQHF
TRBV28	TRBD2	17	.	TRBJ2-2	TGTGCCAGCAGTTATCCTAGCGGGAGGTCCAACACCGGGGAGCTGTTTTTT	CASSYPSGRSNTGELFF
TRBV28	.	14	.	TRBJ1-1	TGTGCCAGCAGTTTACCTGGGACCAACACTGAAGCTTTCTTT	CASSLPGTNTEAFF
TRBV4-2	TRBD2	13	.	TRBJ2-1	TGTGCCAGCAGACTAGCGGGGGAGGTTCGGCAGTTCTTC	CASRLAGEVRQFF